One sample yielded the 30 T cell receptor beta chains listed below, sequenced in a study of shared clonotypes between healthy human individuals. Sequencing used immunoSEQ multiplex PCR; TCRdb keeps in-frame clones, though not all of them. Of around 2.5 million clones listed, 93% are singletons. Sequenced sample: naive CD4+ T cells from PBMCs. Subset denoted: CD45RA+ positively selected. These receptors came from a man aged 18 to 29 in good health. Some clones in this sample may be carry-over from other donors' samples.

V usage is TRBV6-1 and J usage is TRBJ2-2; no reliable D call. CDR3 length equals 14 residues. From germline, CDR1 is MNHNS and CDR2 SASEGT. Trimming left V 3 bases short and J 4 bases short, with 9 bases between. The CDR3 spells CASSEGWSTGELFF. The CDR3 DNA sequence: TGTGCCAGCAGTGAGGGTTGGAGCACCGGGGAGCTGTTTTTT.

The rearrangement joins TRBV5-1 to TRBJ2-1; either TRBD1 or TRBD2 may fit D (5 bases each). The V gene lost 4 bases and the J gene lost 10 bases, with 15 bases spanning the gap. This CDR3 is 13 amino acids long. Per the germline V gene, CDR1 is SGHRS and CDR2 is YFSETQ. CDR3 residues: CASSRDPPSEQFF. The CDR3 nucleotides read TGCGCCAGCAGCCGGGACCCCCCCAGCGAGCAGTTCTTC.

The chain's CDR3 is CASISASFGEQYF. CDR3 bases: TGTGCCAGCATCTCAGCGTCCTTCGGCGAGCAGTACTTC. The gene calls are TRBV28 and TRBJ2-7; D remains unclear. CDR1 MDHEN and CDR2 SYDVKM come from the germline V gene. V lost 7 bases and J lost 6, with 16 bases in between. The CDR3 consists of 13 residues.

The CDR3 bases are TGTGCCAGCAGAGCTGACACCGCAACTAATGAAAAACTGTTTTTT. Its protein is CASRADTATNEKLFF. The chain is built from TRBV6-1 and TRBJ1-4, with unresolved D. This CDR3 comprises 15 residues. Trimming took 6 bases from V and 0 from J, leaving 11 bases between them. Germline CDR1 reads MNHNS; CDR2 reads SASEGT.

The CDR3 nucleotides are TGTGCCAGCAGTTACGGGCAAACTCAAGAGACCCAGTACTTC. Protein sequence: CASSYGQTQETQYF. This chain links TRBV6-6 with TRBJ2-5; D not resolved. Trimming removed 2 bases at V and 2 bases at J, with 9 bases between. CDR3 length equals 14 residues. Per germline, CDR1 MNHNY and CDR2 SVGAGI (reference sequence).

This clone has ten or more counts. The V and J genes are TRBV7-9 and TRBJ2-2, with unresolved D. Trimming stripped 3 bases from V and 0 bases from J, with 8 bases between. Germline values: CDR1 SEHNR, CDR2 FQNEAQ (reference sequence). CDR3 length: 15 amino acids. The CDR3 DNA reads as TGTGCCAGCAGCTTGATGGGCGCGAACACCGGGGAGCTGTTTTTT. Translation: CASSLMGANTGELFF.

V gene TRBV6-1 combines with J gene TRBJ2-5, with D perhaps assigned TRBD1 or TRBD2 (5 bases each). The CDR3 runs 14 residues. CDR1 and CDR2 from the germline V gene are MNHNS and SASEGT. The V and J ends lost 3 bases and 5 bases respectively, with 13 bases between them. CDR3 DNA: TGTGCCAGCAGTGATTTGGGTGAGGGGGAGACCCAGTACTTC. It codes for CASSDLGEGETQYF.

The rearrangement joins TRBV5-5 to TRBJ2-7; D is unresolved. The germline V gene has CDR1 SGHKS and CDR2 YYEKEE (reference sequence). The CDR3 is 14 residues long. Trimming cost V 0 bases and J 2 bases, with 9 bases left between them. The CDR3 DNA follows: TGTGCCAGCAGCTTGGAGGCCAGAACCTACGAGCAGTACTTC. It yields the protein CASSLEARTYEQYF.

This sequence joins TRBV28 and TRBJ1-5; no reliable D call. The CDR3 is 15 residues long. CDR1 and CDR2 from the germline V gene are MDHEN and SYDVKM. Trimming took off 7 bases at V and 2 bases at J, with 15 bases between the two ends. The CDR3 sequence: CASTPRLEGNQPQHF. DNA for the CDR3: TGTGCCAGCACTCCCCGGCTAGAGGGCAATCAGCCCCAGCATTTT.

This chain links TRBV12-5 with TRBJ2-3; D unclear. Between the trimmed V and J ends, which lost 7 bases and 1 base, there was a span of 18 bases. In germline, CDR1 is LGHNT, CDR2 FRNRAP. The CDR3 runs 16 residues. CDR3: CASADVVAKRTDTQYF. CDR3 nucleotides: TGTGCTAGTGCGGATGTGGTGGCGAAACGCACAGATACGCAGTATTTT.

In this sample, this clone turned up once. The genes are TRBV15 and TRBJ2-5; D unclear. The J call is in doubt because the DNA end fits TRBJ2-7 better. This CDR3 is 14 amino acids long. CDR1 is LNHNV and CDR2 is YYDKDF in the germline V gene (reference sequence). The CDR3 spells CATSGLGGSYEQYF. The CDR3 DNA follows: TGTGCCACCAGCGGCTTGGGCGGATCTTACGAGCAGTACTTC.

The gene calls are TRBV29-1 and TRBJ2-1; D is unclear. The CDR3 totals 12 residues. In germline, CDR1 is SQVTM, CDR2 ANQGSEA. Trimming removed 4 bases at V and 7 bases at J, with 11 bases between. CDR3 in amino acids: CSVALARNEQFF. For the CDR3, the DNA is TGCAGCGTTGCACTGGCTAGGAATGAGCAGTTCTTC.

V usage is TRBV12-5 and J usage is TRBJ2-5, with D perhaps given as TRBD1 or TRBD2 (5 bases each). The V and J ends lost 5 bases and 5 bases respectively, with 21 bases between them. Germline V lookup: CDR1 LGHNT, CDR2 FRNRAP. There are 16 residues in the CDR3. In DNA form, the CDR3 reads TGTGCTAGTGGTCCTTCGGACGGGGCCTTGGGGGAGACCCAGTACTTC. Protein: CASGPSDGALGETQYF. Together with reference TRBV12-5 and TRBJ2-5, the CDR3 gives the full variable domain: DARVTQTPRHKVTEMGQEVTMRCQPILGHNTVFWYRQTMMQGLELLAYFRNRAPLDDSGMPKDRFSAEMPDATLATLKIQPSEPRDSAVYFCASGPSDGALGETQYFGPGTRLLVL.

The CDR3 is CASSVASGTTDTQYF. In DNA form, the CDR3 reads TGTGCCAGCAGCGTAGCCAGCGGGACCACAGATACGCAGTATTTT. The rearrangement joins TRBV9 to TRBJ2-3, with 7 bases aligning to TRBD2. V dropped 0 bases and J dropped 2; count of bases not matched to a gene: 3. The CDR3 length is 15 residues. Germline V gene sequence: CDR1 SGDLS, CDR2 YYNGEE.

This sequence joins TRBV30 and TRBJ2-1, with 7 bases that match TRBD2. This CDR3 has 15 amino acids. Per the germline V gene, CDR1 is GTSNPN and CDR2 is SVGIG (reference sequence). With 5 bases clipped from V and 0 bases from J, the junction kept 7 bases outside the gene matches. The CDR3 spells CAWGSGYSSYNEQFF. The CDR3 coding sequence is TGTGCCTGGGGTAGCGGGTATAGCTCCTACAATGAGCAGTTCTTC.

The gene calls are TRBV2 and TRBJ2-2, with TRBD1 matching 10 bases. V lost 6 bases and J lost 4; bases outside the gene matches: 5. This CDR3 has 15 amino acids. Germline CDR1 reads SNHLY; CDR2 reads FYNNEI. CDR3 nucleotides: TGTGCCAGCAGAGGGACAGGGGCCGGCACCGGGGAGCTGTTTTTT. Translating it yields CASRGTGAGTGELFF.

The rearrangement uses TRBV2 and TRBJ1-1; the match to TRBD1 covers 7 bases. This CDR3 has 14 residues. Germline values: CDR1 SNHLY, CDR2 FYNNEI. After removal of 5 bases from V and 1 base from J, the junction contained 4 bases not matched to a gene. CDR3 DNA sequence: TGTGCCAGCAGTATTAACAGGGGGAACACTGAAGCTTTCTTT. Encoded protein: CASSINRGNTEAFF.

The CDR3 DNA reads TGTGCCAGCAGCTTGTACGGGGTCCCCGGGGAGCTGTTTTTT. Protein: CASSLYGVPGELFF. The rearrangement joins TRBV5-6 to TRBJ2-2; maybe TRBD2 (5 bases). Germline lookup yields CDR1 SGHDT and CDR2 YYEEEE. V gave up 1 base and J gave up 6 bases, with 10 bases separating them. The CDR3 totals 14 residues. Looking up the rest from reference TRBV5-6 and TRBJ2-2 gives the full variable domain: DAGVTQSPTHLIKTRGQQVTLRCSPKSGHDTVSWYQQALGQGPQFIFQYYEEEERQRGNFPDRFSGHQFPNYSSELNVNALLLGDSALYLCASSLYGVPGELFFGEGSRLTVL.

The chain carries TRBV10-3 and TRBJ1-3, with D maybe TRBD1 (6 bases). Germline V gene data show CDR1 as ENHRY and CDR2 as SYGVKD. V was trimmed by 3 bases and J by 0 bases, leaving 9 bases between them. This CDR3 contains 15 residues. The CDR3 loop reads CAISDRTDSGNTIYF. The CDR3 DNA is TGTGCCATCAGTGACCGGACAGACTCTGGAAACACCATATATTTT.

To note about this clone: The identical CDR3 is also encoded by other nucleotide sequences in the sample. The chain carries TRBV28 and TRBJ1-5; maybe TRBD1 (5 bases). V lost 8 bases and J 6 bases, leaving 14 bases between the germline ends. The CDR3 extends over 13 amino acids. CDR1 MDHEN and CDR2 SYDVKM come from the germline V gene. For the CDR3, the DNA is TGTGCCAGCCTCCGGGGCGGGGGTCAGCCCCAGCATTTT. Translation gives CASLRGGGQPQHF.

This chain connects TRBV9 to TRBJ2-1, with TRBD2 as a possible D gene (6 bases). This CDR3 is 15 amino acids long. V lost 0 bases, J lost 3 bases, and 10 bases lay in between. Looked up from germline, CDR1 is SGDLS and CDR2 is YYNGEE. The CDR3: CASSVGGNDYNEQFF. The CDR3 coding sequence is TGTGCCAGCAGCGTAGGCGGGAATGACTACAATGAGCAGTTCTTC.

The J gene is TRBJ1-2, the V gene TRBV29-1, with unresolved D. The CDR3 totals 11 residues. The germline CDR1 and CDR2 sequences are SQVTM and ANQGSEA. The ends were cut back, 4 bases at V and 4 bases at J, with 7 bases in the middle. This chain's CDR3 is CSVVVSYGYTF. In DNA form, the CDR3 reads TGCAGCGTTGTAGTCAGCTATGGCTACACCTTC.

The chain links TRBV5-1 to TRBJ2-1, with TRBD2 matching 15 bases. The CDR3 covers 18 residues. The germline V gene has CDR1 SGHRS and CDR2 YFSETQ. V was clipped by 4 bases and J by 0 bases; unmatched bases: 5. Here the CDR3 DNA reads TGCGCCAGCAGCGGGGGACTAGCGGGAGGCAGCTCCTACAATGAGCAGTTCTTC. Amino acids: CASSGGLAGGSSYNEQFF.

The genes are TRBV23-1 and TRBJ2-7; the D is unclear. TRBV23-1 qualifies as an ORF whose function is uncertain. The CDR3 runs to 10 residues. V shed 7 bases and J shed 6 bases, with 7 bases lying between them. The CDR3 region is CASTPGEQYF. The CDR3 coding sequence is TGCGCCAGCACTCCCGGCGAGCAGTACTTC.

This clone is a singleton in its sample. V gene TRBV27 combines with J gene TRBJ2-6, with D perhaps assigned TRBD1 or TRBD2 (5 bases each). The germline V and J ends were trimmed by 11 bases and 2 bases, with 13 bases remaining between them. Germline V lookup: CDR1 MNHEY, CDR2 SMNVEV (reference sequence). CDR3 length equals 14 residues. The CDR3 loop is CAVGASPGANVLTF. CDR3 DNA sequence: TGTGCCGTCGGGGCGTCCCCTGGGGCCAACGTCCTGACTTTC.

This clone was seen just once. This chain links TRBV2 with TRBJ2-2; TRBD1 matches at 8 bases. The ends lost 6 bases at V and 6 bases at J; junction bases unmatched: 9. Germline-derived CDR1 and CDR2 are SNHLY and FYNNEI. This CDR3 is 15 amino acids long. The CDR3 DNA reads TGTGCCAGCAGCCGGAGACAGGGGTCTTCCGGGGAGCTGTTTTTT. This translates into CASSRRQGSSGELFF. The full variable domain, in which reference TRBV2 and TRBJ2-2 provide the parts outside the CDR3, is EPEVTQTPSHQVTQMGQEVILRCVPISNHLYFYWYRQILGQKVEFLVSFYNNEISEKSEIFDDQFSVERPDGSNFTLKIRSTKLEDSAMYFCASSRRQGSSGELFFGEGSRLTVL.

This clone was found once. The chain couples TRBV10-1 to TRBJ2-1, with D tentatively TRBD1 (8 bases). The CDR3 runs to 11 residues. Germline V gene sequence: CDR1 WNHNN, CDR2 SYGVQD (reference sequence). Trimming removed 5 bases at V and 12 bases at J, with 11 bases between. DNA of the CDR3: TGCGCCAGCAGTACAGGGGGGGCGCAGTTCTTC. Its protein product is CASSTGGAQFF.

This chain links TRBV19 with TRBJ1-2, with TRBD1 as a possible D gene (5 bases). Trimming shortened V by 6 bases and J by 3 bases, and 17 bases separated the two germline ends. Looked up from germline, CDR1 is LNHDA and CDR2 is SQIVND (reference sequence). There are 15 residues in the CDR3. CDR3 loop: CASRTHVGTDYGYTF. CDR3 sequence (DNA): TGTGCCAGTAGGACCCACGTGGGGACGGACTATGGCTACACCTTC.

This clone was seen only once. The chain combines TRBV20-1 with TRBJ2-2; D uncertain. The CDR3 is 11 amino acids. Trimming shortened V by 4 bases and J by 6 bases, and 6 bases separated the two germline ends. CDR1 and CDR2 from the germline V gene are DFQATT and SNEGSKA (reference sequence). The CDR3 region is CSAKGPGELFF. The CDR3 DNA reads as TGCAGTGCTAAAGGGCCCGGGGAGCTGTTTTTT.

The genes are TRBV5-1 and TRBJ1-1, with 7 bases identical to TRBD1. The CDR3 covers 14 residues. The junction had 8 bases not matched to a gene; V was cut back by 4 bases and J by 5 bases. Germline V gene sequence: CDR1 SGHRS, CDR2 YFSETQ. CDR3 nucleotides: TGCGCCAGCAGCCACGGGACAGCCGGGACTGAAGCTTTCTTT. Translating gives CASSHGTAGTEAFF.